The entry below gives a single T cell receptor beta chain sequence along with its context. Sequencing used immunoSEQ multiplex PCR; TCRdb keeps in-frame clones, though not all of them. The sample records 69,000 or so clones, around 93% being singletons. This sample is drawn from a study of control samples from healthy donors and cancer patients. The CDR3 is 12 residues long. The V end was cut by 2 bases, the J end by 9 bases, with 9 bases between. In germline, CDR1 is SGHKS, CDR2 YYEKEE (reference sequence). This TCR derives from a woman between 25 and 40 years old in good health. The chain couples TRBV5-5 to TRBJ2-1; D remains ambiguous. Sequenced: blood. CDR3 DNA sequence: TGTGCCAGCAGCTTACTGGATGTTGAGCAGTTCTTC. Translating it yields CASSLLDVEQFF.